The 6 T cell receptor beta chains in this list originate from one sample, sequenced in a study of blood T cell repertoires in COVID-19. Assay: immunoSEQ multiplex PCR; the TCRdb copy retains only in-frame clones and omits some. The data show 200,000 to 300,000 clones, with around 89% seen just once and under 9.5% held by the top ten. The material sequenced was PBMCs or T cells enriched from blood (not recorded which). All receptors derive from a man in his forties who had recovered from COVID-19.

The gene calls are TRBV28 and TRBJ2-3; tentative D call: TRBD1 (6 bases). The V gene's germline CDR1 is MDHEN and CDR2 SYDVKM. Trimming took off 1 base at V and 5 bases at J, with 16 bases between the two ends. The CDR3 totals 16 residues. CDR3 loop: CASSLFEQGSLDTQYF. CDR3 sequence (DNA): TGTGCCAGCAGTTTATTTGAACAGGGCTCATTAGATACGCAGTATTTT.

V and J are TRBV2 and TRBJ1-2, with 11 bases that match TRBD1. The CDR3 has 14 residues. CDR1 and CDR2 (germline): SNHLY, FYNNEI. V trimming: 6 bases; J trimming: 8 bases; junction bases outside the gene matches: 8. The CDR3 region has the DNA TGTGCCAGCAGCCCGGACAGGGGGCTACGGGGCTACACCTTC. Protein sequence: CASSPDRGLRGYTF.

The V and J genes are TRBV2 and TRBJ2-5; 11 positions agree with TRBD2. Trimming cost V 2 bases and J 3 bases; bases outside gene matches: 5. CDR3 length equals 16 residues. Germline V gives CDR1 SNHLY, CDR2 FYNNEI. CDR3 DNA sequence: TGTGCCAGCAGTGAATGGGGGACTAGCGGAGAAGAGACCCAGTACTTC. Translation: CASSEWGTSGEETQYF.

The CDR3 loop is CASRPPGQRYEQYF. For the CDR3, the DNA is TGTGCCAGCAGACCTCCGGGACAGAGATACGAGCAGTACTTC. The J gene is TRBJ2-7, the V gene TRBV27; 7 bases are a match to TRBD1. The CDR3 has 14 amino acids. V lost 6 bases and J lost 4; bases outside the gene matches: 9. The germline V gene has CDR1 MNHEY and CDR2 SMNVEV (reference sequence).

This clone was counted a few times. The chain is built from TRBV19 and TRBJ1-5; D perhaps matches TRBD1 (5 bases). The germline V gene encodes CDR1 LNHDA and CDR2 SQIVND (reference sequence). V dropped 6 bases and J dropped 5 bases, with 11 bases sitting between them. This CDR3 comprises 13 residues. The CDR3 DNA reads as TGTGCCAGTAGCCCAACGGGGGATCAGCCCCAGCATTTT. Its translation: CASSPTGDQPQHF.

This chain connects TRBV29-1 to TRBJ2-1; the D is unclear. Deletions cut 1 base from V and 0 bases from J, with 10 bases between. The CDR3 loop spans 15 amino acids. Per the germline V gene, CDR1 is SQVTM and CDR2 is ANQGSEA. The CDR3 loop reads CSVEARRLSYNEQFF. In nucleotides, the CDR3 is TGCAGCGTTGAAGCCCGAAGACTCTCCTACAATGAGCAGTTCTTC.